These T cell receptor beta chains were read from a single sample in a study of immune characterization of retroperitoneal liposarcoma. TCRdb used MiXCR to reprocess the PCR reads, holding one entry per CDR3 protein. Found here are under 13,000 distinct CDR3 sequences, 25% to 30% of them singletons; the top ten hold roughly 7.6%. The specimen sequenced was tumor tissue. The receptor source for this set is a male donor with retroperitoneal liposarcoma. The CDR3 runs from the conserved cysteine through the conserved F or W.

V gene | CDR3 length | CDR3 protein
TRBV11-1 | 21 | CASSSPTTPLAGGPVIYEQYF
TRBV6-1 | 14 | CASSAGAGTGELFF
TRBV7-3 | 14 | CASSPGTSPETQDF
TRBV6-1 | 14 | CASSILAANNEQFF
TRBV10-1 | 16 | CASSDLSGDSNQPQHF
TRBV27 | 14 | CASSLSAGMKPQHF
TRBV6-1 | 15 | CASSPTSTVYNEQYF
TRBV6-1 | 14 | CASGGQGEANVLTF
TRBV6-1 | 15 | CASNSGLAGTDTQYF
TRBV6-1 | 11 | CASTSAGEQYF
TRBV6-1 | 15 | CASSEALRGNYGYTF
TRBV7-2 | 14 | CASRGGTGGSPLHF
TRBV10-2 | 13 | CASSDPGRGQQYF
TRBV12-3/TRBV12-4 | 13 | CASSLTTKETQYF
TRBV6-4 | 15 | CASSAPGTSGRAQYF
TRBV6-5 | 15 | CASSYSARANNEQFF
TRBV6-1 | 16 | CASSSRRGEDSYEQFF
TRBV6-1 | 16 | CASSSLGIETYNEQFF
TRBV7-8 | 16 | CASRMYTSGRIYEQFF
TRBV6-1 | 15 | CASSVRGFSNQPQHF
TRBV24-1 | 13 | CATSDFSGTGQFF
TRBV6-1 | 13 | CASSTQGGAEAFF
TRBV7-2 | 16 | CASSLVVDRVGFEQFF
TRBV6-1 | 13 | CASSERAYNEQFF
TRBV7-3 | 13 | CASSYSLNTEAFF
TRBV5-3 | 15 | CASSLAGGGSDTQYF
TRBV12-3/TRBV12-4 | 22 | CASSLRNVVRLAGLPGGDTQYF
TRBV10-1 | 14 | CASSEKRNTGELFF
TRBV6-1 | 14 | CASSEEYGTYEQYF
TRBV11-1 | 15 | CASSPNRERGGELFF
TRBV27 | 16 | CASSLSSGPYYNEQFF
TRBV6-1 | 12 | CASKNGIFSQFF